This TCR beta chain was recorded in a study of cytomegalovirus exposure and HLA in healthy donors. There were likely unrecorded immune exposures, though donors were nominally healthy when sampled. General study findings and limits: There were a few CMV-associated chains whose specificity for CMV antigens was confirmed in vitro.

60 Vbeta and 13 Jbeta primers were used in PCR. Sequencing was performed with immunoSEQ multiplex PCR; in TCRdb, only in-frame clones are kept and a portion is missing. The sample has around 40,000 clones; the top ten hold approximately 5.9%. This CDR3 has 14 residues. The V gene end was trimmed by 2 bases and the J gene end by 1 base; junction bases not matched to a gene: 1. Per germline, CDR1 GTSNPN and CDR2 SVGIG (reference sequence). Comment on this clone: Its target is unknown.

The chain links TRBV30 to TRBJ1-1; 10 bases are a match to TRBD1. The receptor comes from a human donor in good health. Sequencing was done on a sample of PBMCs. The CDR3 DNA sequence: TGTGCCTGGAGTTGGACAGGGGGGAACACTGAAGCTTTCTTT. Amino acids: CAWSWTGGNTEAFF.